The 32 T cell receptor beta chains presented below share a single source sample, sequenced in a study of CD8+ T cells in alopecia areata. Documented treatment: oral pan-JAK inhibitor, 5-10 mg twice daily. Following extraction, RNA underwent reverse transcription to cDNA, which served as the sequencing template. Only in-frame clones appear in the TCRdb table, and some are missing; sequencing was by immunoSEQ multiplex PCR. The sample has about 60,000 clones; about half are singletons. The sample consisted of CD8+ T cells sorted from blood, taken at approximately week 36, from a patient treated with tofacitinib. Source of these receptors: a human donor with alopecia areata.

The chain carries TRBV29-1 and TRBJ2-7; a weak D match, TRBD1 (6 bases). Per germline, CDR1 SQVTM and CDR2 ANQGSEA. CDR3 length: 12 residues. V lost 3 bases and J 3 bases, leaving 9 bases between the germline ends. Here the CDR3 reads CSVDGGDYEQYF. CDR3 in DNA: TGCAGCGTTGATGGGGGCGACTACGAGCAGTACTTC.

The genes are TRBV5-6 and TRBJ2-5, with 10 bases fitting TRBD1. The CDR3 sequence is 13 residues long. Germline V lookup: CDR1 SGHDT, CDR2 YYEEEE. V shed 4 bases and J 5 bases; nucleotides not matched to a gene: 2. The CDR3 spells CASSGDRGETQYF. DNA of the CDR3: TGTGCCAGCAGCGGGGACAGGGGTGAGACCCAGTACTTC.

Sample share makes this clone medium-sized. This rearrangement joins TRBV7-3 to TRBJ2-1, with no clear D. V lost 4 bases and J 9 bases, leaving 7 bases between the germline ends. This CDR3 contains 11 residues. Per the germline V gene, CDR1 is SGHTA and CDR2 is FQGTGA. The CDR3 reads CASSSMSEQFF. CDR3 nucleotide sequence: TGTGCCAGCAGCTCAATGAGTGAGCAGTTCTTC.

The rearrangement joins TRBV19 to TRBJ2-7; 9 positions agree with TRBD2. The CDR3 spans 14 residues. Germline V gives CDR1 LNHDA, CDR2 SQIVND (reference sequence). Trimming removed 5 bases from V and 6 bases from J; junction bases left unmatched: 8. CDR3 sequence reads: CASSAQREVGEQYF. The CDR3 nucleotides read TGTGCCAGTAGTGCTCAGCGGGAGGTTGGCGAGCAGTACTTC.

This clone was observed a few times. The chain uses TRBV30 and TRBJ2-1; D ambiguous. This CDR3 is built from 12 residues. The germline V and J ends were trimmed by 0 bases and 8 bases, with 8 bases remaining between them. CDR1 GTSNPN and CDR2 SVGIG come from the germline V gene (reference sequence). The CDR3 loop reads CAWSVGVHEQFF. CDR3 bases: TGTGCCTGGAGTGTAGGTGTGCATGAGCAGTTCTTC.

The DNA of the CDR3 is TGTGCCAGCAGCCAAGTTACCCCCGGGACTAGCGGACCTGATACGCAGTATTTT. This gives the protein CASSQVTPGTSGPDTQYF. The chain has TRBV5-4 and TRBJ2-3; 11 bases are a match to TRBD2. V shed 4 bases and J 6 bases; nucleotides not matched to a gene: 16. Germline CDR1 is SGHNT and CDR2 is YYREEE (reference sequence). CDR3 length: 18 amino acids.

The CDR3 loop is CSGPHLNTGELFF. CDR3 DNA: TGCAGCGGACCCCACCTGAACACCGGGGAGCTGTTTTTT. This rearrangement joins TRBV29-1 to TRBJ2-2; D is uncertain. The V end was cut by 7 bases, the J end by 1 base, with 10 bases between. The CDR3 contains 13 residues. The V gene's germline CDR1 is SQVTM and CDR2 ANQGSEA.

A few counts support this clone. V usage is TRBV29-1 and J usage is TRBJ2-1; D remains unclear. The CDR3 length is 13 residues. Germline V gene sequence: CDR1 SQVTM, CDR2 ANQGSEA. V lost 3 bases, J lost 12 bases, and 18 bases lay in between. The CDR3 DNA reads TGCAGCGTTGAGAATACTGGAAATCGAGGGCAGTTCTTC. Protein sequence: CSVENTGNRGQFF.

The chain recombines TRBV2 with TRBJ2-3; 10 nucleotides align to TRBD2. The CDR3 is 14 residues long. CDR1 is SNHLY and CDR2 is FYNNEI in the germline V gene. With V trimmed by 7 bases and J by 5 bases, 6 bases remained unmatched. In nucleotides, the CDR3 is TGTGCCAGCATCGTGCTAGCGGGAGTAGATACGCAGTATTTT. This encodes CASIVLAGVDTQYF.

The V and J genes are TRBV9 and TRBJ2-5; perhaps TRBD1 as D (5 bases). Trimming stripped 4 bases from V and 7 bases from J, with 14 bases between. This CDR3 is built from 13 residues. The germline gives CDR1 SGDLS, CDR2 YYNGEE. The chain's CDR3 is CASSSGHLGTQYF. CDR3 bases: TGTGCCAGCAGCTCTGGACACCTTGGGACCCAGTACTTC.

The chain couples TRBV25-1 to TRBJ2-7; the D is unclear. CDR3 length equals 13 residues. Germline assignment: CDR1 MGHDK and CDR2 SYGVNS. The ends were cut back, 3 bases at V and 4 bases at J, with 10 bases in the middle. CDR3 sequence: CASSEGLGYEQYF. CDR3 sequence (DNA): TGTGCCAGCAGTGAGGGTCTCGGGTACGAGCAGTACTTC.

As for this clone: This may stem from a read error, because a much larger clone lies one nucleotide away. The V and J genes are TRBV7-2 and TRBJ2-2; a weak D match, TRBD2 (5 bases). The CDR3 length is 15 residues. The germline V gene encodes CDR1 SGHTA and CDR2 FQGNSA. CDR3 nucleotide sequence: TGTGCCAGCAGCTTTAATTCGGCGGGTCCTGGGGAACTGTTTTTT. It yields the protein CASSFNSAGPGELFF.

The chain combines TRBV9 with TRBJ1-1; D not certain. Germline CDR1 reads SGDLS; CDR2 reads YYNGEE. The CDR3 sequence is 14 residues long. The germline V and J ends were trimmed by 0 bases and 0 bases, with 6 bases remaining between them. CDR3 DNA: TGTGCCAGCAGCGTAGGGGGAGTGAACACTGAAGCTTTCTTT. It encodes CASSVGGVNTEAFF.

Written as DNA, the CDR3 is TGTGCCTGGAAGGGTGGCGGGGCATCCTACGAGCAGTACTTC. Translated: CAWKGGGASYEQYF. The chain recombines TRBV30 with TRBJ2-7, with a weak D call TRBD2 (6 bases). CDR1 GTSNPN and CDR2 SVGIG come from the germline V gene (reference sequence). This CDR3 is 14 amino acids long. The V and J ends lost 4 bases and 1 base respectively, with 14 bases between them.

The chain uses TRBV19 and TRBJ1-5; possible D gene TRBD1, 6 bases. CDR1 is LNHDA, CDR2 SQIVND, per germline (reference sequence). This CDR3 is 17 amino acids long. Between the trimmed V and J ends, which lost 0 bases and 1 base, there was a span of 13 bases. As DNA, the CDR3 is TGTGCCAGTAGTATAGATCTACCGGGGGCGAGCAATCAGCCCCAGCATTTT. As protein: CASSIDLPGASNQPQHF. The complete variable domain, with remaining parts taken from reference TRBV19 and TRBJ1-5, reads DGGITQSPKYLFRKEGQNVTLSCEQNLNHDAMYWYRQDPGQGLRLIYYSQIVNDFQKGDIAEGYSVSREKKESFPLTVTSAQKNPTAFYLCASSIDLPGASNQPQHFGDGTRLSIL.

The chain uses TRBV9 and TRBJ2-1, with no clear D. Trimming took off 0 bases at V and 3 bases at J, with 10 bases between the two ends. Germline V gives CDR1 SGDLS, CDR2 YYNGEE. The CDR3 has 15 amino acids. CDR3 loop: CASSVGEGFYNEQFF. The CDR3 region has the DNA TGTGCCAGCAGCGTAGGAGAAGGATTCTACAATGAGCAGTTCTTC.

The gene calls are TRBV2 and TRBJ1-1; TRBD1 agrees at 7 bases. CDR1 is SNHLY and CDR2 is FYNNEI in the germline V gene. The V segment lost 8 bases and the J segment 9 bases; nucleotides outside the gene matches: 18. The CDR3 extends over 15 amino acids. CDR3 DNA sequence: TGTGCCAGCCACGACAGGGCGATACCCATTGAACAAGCTTTCTTT. Its translation: CASHDRAIPIEQAFF.

The rearrangement uses TRBV7-2 and TRBJ1-1; possibly TRBD1 for D (6 bases). Looked up from germline, CDR1 is SGHTA and CDR2 is FQGNSA. Trimming took 1 base from V and 0 from J, leaving 18 bases between them. CDR3 length: 18 amino acids. The CDR3 loop reads CASSLVGGPSIMNTEAFF. The CDR3 bases are TGTGCCAGCAGCTTAGTCGGGGGGCCGAGCATCATGAACACTGAAGCTTTCTTT.

V is TRBV29-1 and J is TRBJ2-3; D is undetermined. Germline V gene data show CDR1 as SQVTM and CDR2 as ANQGSEA. Trimming took 1 base from V and 6 from J, leaving 11 bases between them. The CDR3 covers 13 residues. This chain's CDR3 is CSVEGAQVDTQYF. In nucleotides, the CDR3 is TGCAGCGTTGAAGGCGCGCAAGTGGATACGCAGTATTTT.

The chain uses TRBV2 and TRBJ2-7; TRBD2 matches 11 bases. The junction had 21 bases not matched to a gene; V was cut back by 8 bases and J by 0 bases. Germline values: CDR1 SNHLY, CDR2 FYNNEI. CDR3 length: 20 amino acids. CDR3: CASQGRQPTSGIGSSYEQYF. As DNA, the CDR3 is TGTGCCAGCCAGGGTCGCCAACCGACTAGCGGGATTGGAAGCTCCTACGAGCAGTACTTC.

V is TRBV27 and J is TRBJ2-7; TRBD2 agrees at 12 bases. Germline V gene data show CDR1 as MNHEY and CDR2 as SMNVEV (reference sequence). V trimming: 4 bases; J trimming: 5 bases; junction bases outside the gene matches: 3. The CDR3 covers 14 residues. The CDR3 region has the DNA TGTGCCAGCAGTTCAGGACTAGCGGGACACGAGCAGTACTTC. This sequence encodes CASSSGLAGHEQYF.

The chain uses TRBV6-1 and TRBJ1-4; D unresolved. CDR3 length: 18 residues. CDR1 MNHNS and CDR2 SASEGT come from the germline V gene. V shed 1 base and J shed 2 bases, with 17 bases lying between them. In nucleotides, the CDR3 is TGTGCCAGCAGTGAAGTACTGATGTGGGGAGGGACTAATGAAAAACTGTTTTTT. Translating gives CASSEVLMWGGTNEKLFF.

This chain joins TRBV7-6 and TRBJ1-4; D is ambiguous. From germline, CDR1 is SGHVS and CDR2 FNYEAQ. The CDR3 has 12 residues. V lost 5 bases to trimming and J lost 11 bases, with 12 bases between them. CDR3 loop: CASSSGPEKLFF. CDR3 sequence (DNA): TGTGCCAGCAGCAGCGGACCCGAGAAACTGTTTTTT.

This clone appeared a single time. The V call is TRBV10-2, the J call TRBJ2-5; D is unresolved. CDR3 size: 13 residues. Trimming pared 5 bases from V and 6 bases from J, leaving 13 bases between. Germline loops: CDR1 WSHSY, CDR2 SAAADI. CDR3 in amino acids: CASSKDPGKTQYF. Here the CDR3 DNA reads TGCGCCAGCAGTAAAGACCCTGGGAAGACCCAGTACTTC.

V gene TRBV4-1 combines with J gene TRBJ1-1, with D possibly TRBD1 on 5 matching bases. Trimming took off 5 bases at V and 4 bases at J, with 17 bases between the two ends. This CDR3 has 15 residues. Germline lookup yields CDR1 MGHRA and CDR2 YSYEKL. CDR3 bases: TGCGCCAGCAGCTTGCGCGACGGGACGGGCACTGAAGCTTTCTTT. This sequence encodes CASSLRDGTGTEAFF.

The table lists this clone with a few counts. This chain links TRBV14 with TRBJ2-7, with D unclear. V was pared by 1 base and J by 4 bases, with 5 bases between. Germline V gene sequence: CDR1 SGHDN, CDR2 FVKESK. The CDR3 runs 12 residues. CDR3 in DNA: TGTGCCAGCAGCCAAGGGGGATACGAGCAGTACTTC. Translated, it gives CASSQGGYEQYF.

The chain carries TRBV4-2 and TRBJ2-2; D is unclear. This CDR3 comprises 16 residues. The ends were cut back, 0 bases at V and 4 bases at J, with 12 bases in the middle. CDR1 is LGHNA and CDR2 is YNFKEQ in the germline V gene. The CDR3 nucleotides are TGTGCCAGCAGCCAAGACTGGGAACAGTCCACCGGGGAGCTGTTTTTT. Amino acid sequence: CASSQDWEQSTGELFF.

The chain employs TRBV27 and TRBJ2-7; D is unclear. Trimming shortened V by 4 bases and J by 6 bases, and 10 bases separated the two germline ends. The CDR3 totals 12 residues. Germline V gives CDR1 MNHEY, CDR2 SMNVEV (reference sequence). CDR3 amino acids: CASSSPSGEQYF. CDR3 sequence (DNA): TGTGCCAGCAGTTCCCCATCTGGCGAGCAGTACTTC.

In this sample, this clone turned up a few times. The rearrangement uses TRBV6-1 and TRBJ2-7; 7 nucleotides line up with TRBD1. V dropped 5 bases and J dropped 0; count of bases not matched to a gene: 7. The CDR3 has 15 amino acids. In germline, CDR1 is MNHNS, CDR2 SASEGT. The CDR3 coding sequence is TGTGCCAGCAGTTCCGGACAGGCTCCCTCCTACGAGCAGTACTTC. Protein: CASSSGQAPSYEQYF.

This chain links TRBV6-5 with TRBJ1-5; 7 nucleotides line up with TRBD1. Germline V gives CDR1 MNHEY, CDR2 SVGAGI. The CDR3 loop spans 14 amino acids. With 6 bases clipped from V and 9 bases from J, the junction kept 11 bases outside the gene matches. CDR3 region: CASRNHGTAMPQHF. As DNA, the CDR3 is TGTGCCAGCAGAAACCACGGGACAGCGATGCCCCAGCATTTT.

This chain links TRBV29-1 with TRBJ2-1; D possibly corresponds to TRBD1 (6 bases). The CDR3 loop spans 12 amino acids. The germline V gene has CDR1 SQVTM and CDR2 ANQGSEA. The ends were cut back, 7 bases at V and 6 bases at J, with 13 bases in the middle. The CDR3 nucleotides read TGCAGCGCCTATGGACAGCTCAATGAGCAGTTCTTC. It translates to CSAYGQLNEQFF.

The CDR3 sequence is CASSPKVTVVYEQYF. DNA for the CDR3: TGTGCCAGCAGCCCGAAAGTTACAGTAGTCTACGAGCAGTACTTC. The chain uses TRBV6-5 and TRBJ2-7; D uncertain. Germline V CDR1 and CDR2: MNHEY, SVGAGI. The CDR3 contains 15 residues. Trimming removed 6 bases at V and 3 bases at J, with 18 bases between.